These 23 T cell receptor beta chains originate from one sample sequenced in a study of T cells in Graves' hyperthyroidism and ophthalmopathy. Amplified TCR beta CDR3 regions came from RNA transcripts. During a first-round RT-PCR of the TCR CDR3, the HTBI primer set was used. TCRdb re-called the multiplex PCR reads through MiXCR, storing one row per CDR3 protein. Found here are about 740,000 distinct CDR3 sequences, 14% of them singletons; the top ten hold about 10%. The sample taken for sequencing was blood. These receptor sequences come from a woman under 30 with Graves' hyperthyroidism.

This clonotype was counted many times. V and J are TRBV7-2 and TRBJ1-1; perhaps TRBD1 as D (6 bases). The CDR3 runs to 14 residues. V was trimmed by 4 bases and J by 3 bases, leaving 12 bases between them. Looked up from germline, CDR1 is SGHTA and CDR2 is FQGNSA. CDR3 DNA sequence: TGTGCCAGCAGCTCGCGGAAGGGGGACACTGAAGCTTTCTTT. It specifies CASSSRKGDTEAFF. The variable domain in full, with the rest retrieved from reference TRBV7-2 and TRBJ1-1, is GAGVSQSPSNKVTEKGKDVELRCDPISGHTALYWYRQSLGQGLEFLIYFQGNSAPDKSGLPSDRFSAERTGGSVSTLTIQRTQQEDSAVYLCASSSRKGDTEAFFGQGTRLTVV.

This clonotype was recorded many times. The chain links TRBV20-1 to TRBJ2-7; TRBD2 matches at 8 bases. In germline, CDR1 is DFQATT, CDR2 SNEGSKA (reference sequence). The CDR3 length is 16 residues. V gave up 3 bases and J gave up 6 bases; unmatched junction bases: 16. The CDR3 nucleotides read TGCAGTGCTAGCAAAACCCCCGGGACTAGGCAGATCGAGCAGTACTTC. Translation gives CSASKTPGTRQIEQYF.

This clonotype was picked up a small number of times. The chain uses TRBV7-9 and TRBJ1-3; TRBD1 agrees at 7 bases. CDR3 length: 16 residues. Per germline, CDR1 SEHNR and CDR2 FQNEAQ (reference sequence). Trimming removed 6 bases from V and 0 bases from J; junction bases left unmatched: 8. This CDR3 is CASRPKGAGSGNTIYF. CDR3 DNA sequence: TGTGCCAGCAGACCGAAGGGGGCAGGCTCTGGAAACACCATATATTTT. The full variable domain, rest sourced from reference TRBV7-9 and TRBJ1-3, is DTGVSQNPRHKITKRGQNVTFRCDPISEHNRLYWYRQTLGQGPEFLTYFQNEAQLEKSRLLSDRFSAERPKGSFSTLEIQRTEQGDSAMYLCASRPKGAGSGNTIYFGEGSWLTVV.

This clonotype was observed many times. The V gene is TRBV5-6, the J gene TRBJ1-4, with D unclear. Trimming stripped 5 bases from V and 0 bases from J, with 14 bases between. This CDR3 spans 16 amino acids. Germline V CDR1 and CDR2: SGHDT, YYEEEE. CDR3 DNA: TGTGCCAGCAGTCCCACGGGATCTGCAACTAATGAAAAACTGTTTTTT. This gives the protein CASSPTGSATNEKLFF. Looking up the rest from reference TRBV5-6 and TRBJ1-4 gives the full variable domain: DAGVTQSPTHLIKTRGQQVTLRCSPKSGHDTVSWYQQALGQGPQFIFQYYEEEERQRGNFPDRFSGHQFPNYSSELNVNALLLGDSALYLCASSPTGSATNEKLFFGSGTQLSVL.

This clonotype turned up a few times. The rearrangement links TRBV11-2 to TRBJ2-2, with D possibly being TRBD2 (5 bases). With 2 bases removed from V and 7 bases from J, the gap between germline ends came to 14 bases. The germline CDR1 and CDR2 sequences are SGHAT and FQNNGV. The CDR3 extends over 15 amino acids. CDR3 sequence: CASSLMIIGNGELFF. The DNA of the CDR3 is TGTGCCAGCAGCTTAATGATAATCGGGAACGGGGAGCTGTTTTTT.

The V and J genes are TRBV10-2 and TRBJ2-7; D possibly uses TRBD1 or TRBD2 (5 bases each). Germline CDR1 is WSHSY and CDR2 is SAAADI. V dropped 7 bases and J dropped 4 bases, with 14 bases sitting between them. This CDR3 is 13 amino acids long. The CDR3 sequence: CASTSLGEYEQYF. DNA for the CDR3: TGCGCCAGCACCTCTTTAGGGGAGTACGAGCAGTACTTC.

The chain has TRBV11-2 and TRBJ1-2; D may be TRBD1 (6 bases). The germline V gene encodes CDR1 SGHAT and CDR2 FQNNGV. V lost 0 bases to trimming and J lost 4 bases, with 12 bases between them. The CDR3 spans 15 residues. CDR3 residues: CASSLDRGPVYGYTF. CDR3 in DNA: TGTGCCAGCAGCTTAGACCGGGGGCCGGTCTATGGCTACACCTTC.

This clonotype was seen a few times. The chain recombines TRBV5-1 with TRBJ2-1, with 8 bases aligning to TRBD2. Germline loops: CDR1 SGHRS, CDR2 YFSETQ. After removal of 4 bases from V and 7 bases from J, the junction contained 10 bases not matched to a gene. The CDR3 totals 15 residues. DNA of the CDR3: TGCGCCAGCAGCGGGGGACTAGGTCTCTCGAATGAGCAGTTCTTC. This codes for CASSGGLGLSNEQFF.

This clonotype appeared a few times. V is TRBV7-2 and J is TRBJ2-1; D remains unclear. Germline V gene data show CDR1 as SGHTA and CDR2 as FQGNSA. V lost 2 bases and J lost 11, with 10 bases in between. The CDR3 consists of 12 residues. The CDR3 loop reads CASSLSSSQQFF. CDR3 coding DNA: TGTGCCAGCAGCTTAAGTTCCTCCCAGCAGTTCTTC.

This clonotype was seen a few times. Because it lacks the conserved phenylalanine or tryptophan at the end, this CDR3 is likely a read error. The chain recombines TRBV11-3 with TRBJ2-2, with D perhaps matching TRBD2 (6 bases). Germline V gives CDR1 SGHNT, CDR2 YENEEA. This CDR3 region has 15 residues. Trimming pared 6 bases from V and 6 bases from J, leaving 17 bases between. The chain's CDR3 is CASRKAGLGAGELFL. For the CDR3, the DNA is TGTGCCAGCAGGAAAGCGGGCCTCGGGGCCGGGGAGCTGTTTTTA.

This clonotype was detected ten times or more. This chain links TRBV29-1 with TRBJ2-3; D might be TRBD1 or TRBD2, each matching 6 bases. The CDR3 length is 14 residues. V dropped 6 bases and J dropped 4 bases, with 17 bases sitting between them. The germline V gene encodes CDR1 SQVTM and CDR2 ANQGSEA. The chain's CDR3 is CSVSAGGEADTQYF. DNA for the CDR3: TGCAGCGTGTCCGCCGGGGGCGAAGCAGATACGCAGTATTTT.

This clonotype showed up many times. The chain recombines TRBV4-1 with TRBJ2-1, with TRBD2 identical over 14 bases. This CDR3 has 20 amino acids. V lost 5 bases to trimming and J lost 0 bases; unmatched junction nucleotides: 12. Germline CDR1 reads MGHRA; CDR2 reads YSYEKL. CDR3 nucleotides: TGCGCCAGCAGCAAATTGGGACTAGCGGGAGCAGATGACTCCTACAATGAGCAGTTCTTC. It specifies CASSKLGLAGADDSYNEQFF.

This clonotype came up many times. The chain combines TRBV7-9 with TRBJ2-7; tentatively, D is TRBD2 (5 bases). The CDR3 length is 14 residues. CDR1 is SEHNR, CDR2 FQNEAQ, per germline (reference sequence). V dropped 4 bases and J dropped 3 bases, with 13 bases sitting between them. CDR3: CASSSWTGNYEQYF. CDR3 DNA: TGTGCCAGCAGCTCTTGGACTGGGAACTACGAGCAGTACTTC.

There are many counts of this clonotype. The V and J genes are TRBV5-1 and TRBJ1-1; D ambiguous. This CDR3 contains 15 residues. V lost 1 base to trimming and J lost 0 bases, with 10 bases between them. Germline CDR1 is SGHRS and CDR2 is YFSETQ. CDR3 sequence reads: CASSLSTVMNTEAFF. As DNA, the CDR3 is TGCGCCAGCAGCTTGTCAACGGTTATGAACACTGAAGCTTTCTTT.

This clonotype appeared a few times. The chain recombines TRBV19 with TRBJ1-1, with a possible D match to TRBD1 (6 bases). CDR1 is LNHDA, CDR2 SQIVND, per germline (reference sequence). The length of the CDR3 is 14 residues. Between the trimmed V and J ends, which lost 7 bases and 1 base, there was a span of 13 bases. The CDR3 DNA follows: TGTGCCAGTACTCCCGGGACAAGGAACACTGAAGCTTTCTTT. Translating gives CASTPGTRNTEAFF.

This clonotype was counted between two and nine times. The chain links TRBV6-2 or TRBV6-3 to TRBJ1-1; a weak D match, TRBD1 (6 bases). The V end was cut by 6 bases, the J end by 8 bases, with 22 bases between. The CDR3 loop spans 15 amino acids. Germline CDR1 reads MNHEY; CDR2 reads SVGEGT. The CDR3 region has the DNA TGTGCCAGCAGGCCCTACCAACTTGGGACACCCGAAGCTTTCTTT. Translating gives CASRPYQLGTPEAFF.

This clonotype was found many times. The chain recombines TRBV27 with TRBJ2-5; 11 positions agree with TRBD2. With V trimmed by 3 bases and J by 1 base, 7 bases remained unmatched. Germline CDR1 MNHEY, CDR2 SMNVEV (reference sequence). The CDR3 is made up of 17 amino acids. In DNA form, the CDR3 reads TGTGCCAGCAGTTTTCGTCTAGCGGGAGGTACCCAAGAGACCCAGTACTTC. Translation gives CASSFRLAGGTQETQYF.

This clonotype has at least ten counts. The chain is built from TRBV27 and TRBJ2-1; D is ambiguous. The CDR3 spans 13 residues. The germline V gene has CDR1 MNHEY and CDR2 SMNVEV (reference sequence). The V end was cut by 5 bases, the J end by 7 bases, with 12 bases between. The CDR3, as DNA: TGTGCCAGCAGTAACGTCCACTGGAATGAGCAGTTCTTC. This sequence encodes CASSNVHWNEQFF.

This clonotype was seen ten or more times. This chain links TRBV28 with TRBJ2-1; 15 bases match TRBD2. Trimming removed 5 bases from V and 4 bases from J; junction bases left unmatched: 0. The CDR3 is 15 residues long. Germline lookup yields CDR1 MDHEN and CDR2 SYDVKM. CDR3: CASSGTSGRYNEQFF. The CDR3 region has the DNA TGTGCCAGCAGTGGGACTAGCGGGAGGTACAATGAGCAGTTCTTC.

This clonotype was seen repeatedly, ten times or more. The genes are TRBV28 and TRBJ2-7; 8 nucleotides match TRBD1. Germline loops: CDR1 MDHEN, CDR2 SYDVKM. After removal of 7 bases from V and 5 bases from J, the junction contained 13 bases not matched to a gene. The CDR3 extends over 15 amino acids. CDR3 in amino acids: CASTLTGAVPNEQYF. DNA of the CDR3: TGTGCCAGCACCCTGACAGGGGCGGTCCCCAACGAGCAGTACTTC.

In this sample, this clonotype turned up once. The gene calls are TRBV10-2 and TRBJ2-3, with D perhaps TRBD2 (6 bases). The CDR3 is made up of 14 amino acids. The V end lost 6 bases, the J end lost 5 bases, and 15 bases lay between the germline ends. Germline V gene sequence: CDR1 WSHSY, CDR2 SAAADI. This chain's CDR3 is CASRQTGTLDTQYF. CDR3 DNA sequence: TGCGCCAGCAGGCAAACCGGGACTCTAGATACGCAGTATTTT.

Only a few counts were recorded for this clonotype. The CDR3 reads CATSGTYNEQFF. CDR3 sequence (DNA): TGTGCCACCAGTGGAACGTACAATGAGCAGTTCTTC. The chain employs TRBV24-1 and TRBJ2-1; D is unclear. V was trimmed by 5 bases and J by 4 bases, leaving 5 bases between them. Germline CDR1 and CDR2: KGHDR and SFDVKD. The CDR3 contains 12 residues.

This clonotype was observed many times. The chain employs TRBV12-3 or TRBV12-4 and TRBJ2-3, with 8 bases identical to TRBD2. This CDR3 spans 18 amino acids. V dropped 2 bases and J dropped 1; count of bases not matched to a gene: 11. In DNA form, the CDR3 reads TGTGCCAGCAGTTTATCCGTGCGGGCTAGCGGGCGCACAGATACGCAGTATTTT. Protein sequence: CASSLSVRASGRTDTQYF.